This passage covers 25 T cell receptor beta chains from one sample sequenced in a study of PD-1 blockade in classical Hodgkin lymphoma. The data were produced by immunoSEQ multiplex PCR, yet TCRdb's version contains in-frame clones alone and is incomplete. This sample has 15,000 to 17,000 clones, with about 82% found just once. Time point indicated: newly diagnosed, previously untreated cHL patient sample. Thawed PBMCs were the source of CD4+ T cells, purified by magnetic negative selection. The sequenced sample consisted of CD4+ T cells from blood. These receptors all stem from a human donor with classical Hodgkin lymphoma.

The table lists this clone with a count of one. The V and J genes are TRBV10-1 and TRBJ2-2; D remains unclear. V lost 0 bases, J lost 2 bases, and 7 bases lay in between. Germline values: CDR1 WNHNN, CDR2 SYGVQD (reference sequence). The CDR3 length is 15 residues. CDR3 protein: CASSESGGNTGELFF. The CDR3 DNA reads as TGCGCCAGCAGTGAGTCAGGCGGAAACACCGGGGAGCTGTTTTTT.

This clone ranks as medium-sized. The CDR3 protein is CAWLRDGKAFF. The CDR3 DNA reads as TGTGCCTGGCTCAGGGATGGGAAAGCTTTCTTT. The chain couples TRBV30 to TRBJ1-1; TRBD1 is a possible D gene (5 bases). The CDR3 has 11 residues. Germline CDR1 and CDR2: GTSNPN and SVGIG (reference sequence). Trimming pared 5 bases from V and 9 bases from J, leaving 13 bases between.

V and J are TRBV9 and TRBJ1-6; TRBD1 agrees at 7 bases. The CDR3 contains 15 residues. Germline V gene lookup returns CDR1 SGDLS and CDR2 YYNGEE. Trimming removed 0 bases from V and 10 bases from J; junction bases left unmatched: 7. CDR3 sequence (DNA): TGTGCCAGCAGCGTAGGTCAACAGGGGCGGTCACCCCTCCACTTT. Protein: CASSVGQQGRSPLHF.

Regarding this clone: Mismatch with germline at one junction end may stem from a read error. The V gene is TRBV15, the J gene TRBJ2-5; D remains ambiguous. The CDR3 has 13 residues. Germline CDR1 reads LNHNV; CDR2 reads YYDKDF (reference sequence). DNA for the CDR3: TGTGCCACCAGCAGAGTGTACCAGGAGACCCAGTACTTC. This sequence encodes CATSRVYQETQYF.

The CDR3 sequence is CASSLASRGNEQYF. Written as DNA, the CDR3 is TGCGCCAGCAGCTTGGCCAGCAGGGGGAACGAGCAGTACTTC. The V gene is TRBV5-1, the J gene TRBJ2-7, with 7 bases lining up with TRBD1. The CDR3 spans 14 residues. Germline trimming cut 0 bases from V and 5 bases from J; bases unmatched to any gene: 5. Germline CDR1 reads SGHRS; CDR2 reads YFSETQ.

The gene calls are TRBV4-3 and TRBJ2-1; D tentatively reads TRBD1 or TRBD2 (5 bases each). CDR3 length: 16 residues. V was trimmed by 0 bases and J by 5 bases, leaving 14 bases between them. From germline, CDR1 is LGHNA and CDR2 YSLEER. The CDR3 DNA reads TGCGCCAGCAGCCAAGATTGGGACGGTTTGAACAATGAGCAGTTCTTC. This gives the protein CASSQDWDGLNNEQFF.

The rearrangement links TRBV4-1 to TRBJ2-5; 10 nucleotides line up with TRBD1. CDR3 length equals 15 residues. Germline V lookup: CDR1 MGHRA, CDR2 YSYEKL. With 4 bases clipped from V and 8 bases from J, the junction kept 10 bases outside the gene matches. In DNA, the CDR3 is TGCGCCAGCAGCCGAGAAGTGGGACAGGGGTTAACCCAGTACTTC. Translation gives CASSREVGQGLTQYF.

This chain uses TRBV6-5 with TRBJ2-5; D is unclear. This CDR3 is built from 14 residues. Germline V lookup: CDR1 MNHEY, CDR2 SVGAGI. Trimming cost V 2 bases and J 5 bases, with 12 bases left between them. DNA for the CDR3: TGTGCCAGCAGTTACAATCGGGTTTTGGAGACCCAGTACTTC. Its protein is CASSYNRVLETQYF.

This CDR3 is CASSSSRTGAYEQYF. CDR3 sequence (DNA): TGTGCCAGCAGTTCCTCCAGGACAGGGGCCTACGAGCAGTACTTC. The rearrangement joins TRBV27 to TRBJ2-7; 9 bases agree with TRBD1. Germline CDR1 MNHEY, CDR2 SMNVEV (reference sequence). The CDR3 has 15 amino acids. V lost 4 bases to trimming and J lost 2 bases; unmatched junction nucleotides: 6.

This chain connects TRBV5-5 to TRBJ2-2; D is unresolved. Trimming removed 0 bases at V and 2 bases at J, with 5 bases between. CDR3 size: 14 residues. The germline V gene has CDR1 SGHKS and CDR2 YYEKEE (reference sequence). CDR3 protein: CASSLVLNTGELFF. The DNA of the CDR3 is TGTGCCAGCAGCTTGGTACTTAACACCGGGGAGCTGTTTTTT.

The V gene is TRBV5-4, the J gene TRBJ1-4; D might be TRBD1 (5 bases). The ends were cut back, 2 bases at V and 1 base at J, with 6 bases in the middle. Germline V gene data show CDR1 as SGHNT and CDR2 as YYREEE (reference sequence). The CDR3 spans 14 residues. CDR3 sequence: CASSFGGTNEKLFF. In nucleotides, the CDR3 is TGTGCCAGCAGCTTTGGGGGAACTAATGAAAAACTGTTTTTT.

This clone has only a few counts. The chain is built from TRBV2 and TRBJ1-5; TRBD1 aligns across 8 bases. Unmatched junction bases numbered 3, after V lost 6 bases and J lost 5 bases. This CDR3 contains 13 residues. Germline V gives CDR1 SNHLY, CDR2 FYNNEI. The CDR3 spells CASRDREDQPQHF. As DNA, the CDR3 is TGTGCCAGCAGGGACAGGGAGGATCAGCCCCAGCATTTT.

The gene calls are TRBV20-1 and TRBJ2-7; D unclear. This CDR3 has 11 amino acids. CDR1 is DFQATT and CDR2 is SNEGSKA in the germline V gene (reference sequence). Trimming pared 4 bases from V and 2 bases from J, leaving 6 bases between. CDR3 in DNA: TGCAGTGCTACGGAAGCCTACGAGCAGTACTTC. This sequence encodes CSATEAYEQYF.

V gene TRBV2 combines with J gene TRBJ1-1, with no clear D. CDR1 is SNHLY and CDR2 is FYNNEI in the germline V gene. The CDR3 runs to 15 residues. The V end was cut by 4 bases, the J end by 3 bases, with 15 bases between. CDR3 sequence reads: CASSGEPPRDTEAFF. As DNA, the CDR3 is TGTGCCAGCAGTGGGGAGCCCCCTAGGGACACTGAAGCTTTCTTT.

V gene TRBV19 combines with J gene TRBJ2-5, with D possibly matching TRBD2 (5 bases). The length of the CDR3 is 16 residues. Per the germline V gene, CDR1 is LNHDA and CDR2 is SQIVND (reference sequence). Trimming shortened V by 0 bases and J by 1 base, and 12 bases separated the two germline ends. The CDR3 DNA is TGTGCCAGTAGTATAGATTTGTCAAGCGGCCAAGAGACCCAGTACTTC. Amino acids: CASSIDLSSGQETQYF.

The chain has TRBV18 and TRBJ2-5, with TRBD2 matching 7 bases. Germline-derived CDR1 and CDR2 are KGHSH and LQKENI. With 5 bases clipped from V and 4 bases from J, the junction kept 10 bases outside the gene matches. The CDR3 has 15 residues. In DNA, the CDR3 is TGTGCCAGCTCAAGGGATGGCGGGAGCGCAGAGACCCAGTACTTC. As protein: CASSRDGGSAETQYF.

The CDR3 region is CASSQEDRGVYQPQHF. The CDR3 nucleotides read TGCGCCAGCAGCCAAGAGGACAGGGGCGTGTATCAGCCCCAGCATTTT. The rearrangement links TRBV4-1 to TRBJ1-5, with 9 bases that match TRBD1. There are 16 residues in the CDR3. Looked up from germline, CDR1 is MGHRA and CDR2 is YSYEKL. J lost 5 bases, V lost 0 bases, and 5 bases had no gene match.

This chain joins TRBV11-2 and TRBJ1-1; 9 positions match TRBD1. V shed 5 bases and J 6 bases; nucleotides not matched to a gene: 10. Germline V gene sequence: CDR1 SGHAT, CDR2 FQNNGV. The CDR3 length is 15 residues. CDR3 bases: TGTGCCAGCAGCCACCGTGGACAGGGGCGGTCTGAAGCTTTCTTT. Translated: CASSHRGQGRSEAFF.

This chain joins TRBV7-9 and TRBJ2-3, with D possibly TRBD2 on 7 matching bases. CDR3 size: 15 residues. Trimming removed 4 bases from V and 0 bases from J, with 11 bases in between. Per the germline V gene, CDR1 is SEHNR and CDR2 is FQNEAQ (reference sequence). The CDR3 region has the DNA TGTGCCAGCAGCTCGGGGGGCGGGAGCACAGATACGCAGTATTTT. Its translation: CASSSGGGSTDTQYF.

This sequence joins TRBV2 and TRBJ2-7; 8 bases agree with TRBD2. The germline CDR1 and CDR2 sequences are SNHLY and FYNNEI. The ends lost 6 bases at V and 6 bases at J; junction bases unmatched: 13. The CDR3 contains 15 residues. CDR3 bases: TGTGCCAGCAGCCCAAGCGGGGGACTTTCGCCCGAGCAGTACTTC. Translated, it gives CASSPSGGLSPEQYF.

J is TRBJ1-1 and V is TRBV18; 12 positions match TRBD1. Looked up from germline, CDR1 is KGHSH and CDR2 is LQKENI. The CDR3 has 17 amino acids. Trimming at V came to 1 base and at J to 0 bases, leaving 3 bases not matched to a gene. CDR3 in DNA: TGTGCCAGCTCACCACTGGGACAGGGGGCGCTGAACACTGAAGCTTTCTTT. Protein product: CASSPLGQGALNTEAFF.

This clone was observed a handful of times. The rearrangement joins TRBV5-1 to TRBJ2-2; D unresolved. This CDR3 is built from 12 residues. V shed 7 bases and J shed 1 base, with 5 bases lying between them. The germline gives CDR1 SGHRS, CDR2 YFSETQ. CDR3 amino acids: CASGQNTGELFF. CDR3 in DNA: TGCGCCAGCGGGCAGAACACCGGGGAGCTGTTTTTT.

This chain uses TRBV18 with TRBJ2-7; the D gene is possibly TRBD1 (7 bases). The germline V gene has CDR1 KGHSH and CDR2 LQKENI. CDR3 length: 13 residues. The ends were cut back, 5 bases at V and 7 bases at J, with 15 bases in the middle. For the CDR3, the DNA is TGTGCCAGCTCAGCGGGGACAGAGCGTGAGCAGTACTTC. It specifies CASSAGTEREQYF.

Here the CDR3 DNA reads TGTGCCAGCTCACGGGGTGGGCACTCAGAGACCCAGTACTTC. Its protein is CASSRGGHSETQYF. V usage is TRBV18 and J usage is TRBJ2-5; D gene uncertain. Germline V gene lookup returns CDR1 KGHSH and CDR2 LQKENI. V was clipped by 4 bases and J by 4 bases, with 13 bases between them. The CDR3 is 14 amino acids.

This rearrangement joins TRBV6-1 to TRBJ1-1, with TRBD1 matching over 11 bases. CDR1 is MNHNS and CDR2 is SASEGT in the germline V gene. Trimming cost V 5 bases and J 5 bases; bases outside gene matches: 4. This CDR3 has 14 amino acids. CDR3 in amino acids: CASSWGQGGTEAFF. The CDR3 region has the DNA TGTGCCAGCAGTTGGGGACAGGGGGGGACTGAAGCTTTCTTT.